Included here is one T cell receptor (beta chain) sequence, with context. The data originate from a study of blood T cell repertoires in COVID-19. The wider study: The United States, Italy and Spain provided the acute and convalescent COVID-19 samples. PBMCs, B-cell-depleted T cells, or T cells were the source of the cDNA or gDNA that made up the material.

In the study's own analysis: Estimated nucleated cell counts came from reference gene primer amplification. Profiling relied on immunoSEQ multiplex PCR, and the TCRdb table lists in-frame clones only, not all of them. D and trimming come from the DNA, and the V and J calls and clone size come from that table. The table shows some 530,000 clones, with approximately 85% occurring only once. The CDR3 sequence is 15 residues long. The V segment lost 3 bases and the J segment 3 bases; nucleotides outside the gene matches: 8. Looked up from germline, CDR1 is LGHDT and CDR2 is YNNKEL (reference sequence). The rearrangement links TRBV3-1 (or the pseudogene TRBV3-2) to TRBJ2-7, with TRBD1 matching 7 bases. Sequencing input: peripheral blood. This clonotype originated in a human donor in a cohort sampled during active COVID-19. CDR3 in amino acids: CASSHRTGGYYEQYF. CDR3 nucleotide sequence: TGTGCCAGCAGCCATCGGACAGGCGGTTACTACGAGCAGTACTTC.